The clone carrying this T cell receptor beta chain was counted between two and nine times. Central memory, naive, regulatory and stem cell-like memory CD4+ cells were sorted by CD45RO/CCR7/CD25/CD127/CD95/CD27. This entry comes from a study of beta chain features in type 1 diabetes. The V gene's germline CDR1 is SGHTA and CDR2 FQGNSA. This CDR3 is 17 amino acids long. With 4 bases removed from V and 1 base from J, the gap between germline ends came to 18 bases. The investigators reverse transcribed all of the isolated RNA, so they sequenced expressed TCRB transcripts. Using immunoSEQ multiplex PCR, the repertoire was profiled, and TCRdb retains in-frame clones only, with some absent. The table has around 500,000 clones, roughly 10% seen once.

The source is a woman aged 18-29 years in good health. Sequencing was performed on naive CD4+ T cells from blood. V gene TRBV7-2 combines with J gene TRBJ2-3, with a tentative D call TRBD2 (6 bases). The CDR3 coding sequence is TGTGCCAGCAGCTCCCGCAGGTCGGGGGTAGGCACAGATACGCAGTATTTT. Protein: CASSSRRSGVGTDTQYF.